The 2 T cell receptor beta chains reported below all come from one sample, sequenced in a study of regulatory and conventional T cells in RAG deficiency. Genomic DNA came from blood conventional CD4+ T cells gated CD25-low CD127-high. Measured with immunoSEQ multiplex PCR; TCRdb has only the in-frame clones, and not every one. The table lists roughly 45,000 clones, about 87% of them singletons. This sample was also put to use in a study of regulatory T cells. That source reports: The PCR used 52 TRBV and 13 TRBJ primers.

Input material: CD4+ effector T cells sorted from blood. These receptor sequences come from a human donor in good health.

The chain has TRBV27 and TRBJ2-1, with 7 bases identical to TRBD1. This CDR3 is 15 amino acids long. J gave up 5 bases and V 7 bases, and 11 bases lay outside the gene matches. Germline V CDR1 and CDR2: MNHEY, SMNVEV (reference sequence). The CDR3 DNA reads TGTGCCAGCACACGCCACCGGGACAGAGACAATGAGCAGTTCTTC. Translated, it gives CASTRHRDRDNEQFF.

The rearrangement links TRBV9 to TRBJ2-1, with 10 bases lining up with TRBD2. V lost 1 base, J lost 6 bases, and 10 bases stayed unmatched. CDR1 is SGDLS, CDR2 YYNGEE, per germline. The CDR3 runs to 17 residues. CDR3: CASSVRVGVAGGNEQFF. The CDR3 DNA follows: TGTGCCAGCAGCGTAAGGGTCGGGGTAGCGGGGGGCAATGAGCAGTTCTTC.